The present T cell receptor (beta chain) was sequenced within a study of T cell responses to AZD1222 COVID-19 vaccine. This CDR3 is built from 15 residues. Germline V gene lookup returns CDR1 LNHDA and CDR2 SQIVND (reference sequence). The junction had 8 bases not matched to a gene; V was cut back by 3 bases and J by 4 bases. Broader study findings: Two AZD1222 doses significantly raised spike-specific TCR breadth and depth over controls.

The data were produced by immunoSEQ multiplex PCR, yet TCRdb's version contains in-frame clones alone and is incomplete. This table holds about 140,000 clones, approximately 90% found once. Remarks on this clone: As yet, its antigen is unknown.

The V gene is TRBV19, the J gene TRBJ1-2; 7 nucleotides match TRBD1. Source: peripheral blood, taken on day 0 of AZD1222 vaccination. This receptor was identified in an adult in good health. The CDR3 reads CASSMSQGVTYGYTF. CDR3 bases: TGTGCCAGTAGTATGTCGCAGGGGGTTACCTATGGCTACACCTTC.